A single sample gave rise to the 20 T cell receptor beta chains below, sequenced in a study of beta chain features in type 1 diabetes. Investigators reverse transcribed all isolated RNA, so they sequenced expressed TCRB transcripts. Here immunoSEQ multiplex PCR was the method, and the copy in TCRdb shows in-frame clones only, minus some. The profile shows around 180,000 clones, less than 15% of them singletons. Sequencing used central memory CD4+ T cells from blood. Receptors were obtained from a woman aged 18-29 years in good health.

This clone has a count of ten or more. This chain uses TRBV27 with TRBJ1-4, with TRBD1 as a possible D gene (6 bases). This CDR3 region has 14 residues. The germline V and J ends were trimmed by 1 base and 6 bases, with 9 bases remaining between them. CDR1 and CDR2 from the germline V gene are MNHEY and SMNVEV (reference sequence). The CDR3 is CASSLLDSHEKLFF. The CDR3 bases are TGTGCCAGCAGTTTATTGGACAGCCATGAAAAACTGTTTTTT.

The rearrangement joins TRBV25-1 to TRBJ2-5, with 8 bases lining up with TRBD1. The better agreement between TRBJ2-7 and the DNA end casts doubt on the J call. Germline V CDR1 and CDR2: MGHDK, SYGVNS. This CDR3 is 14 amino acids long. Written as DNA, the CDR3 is TGTGCCAGCAGTGATAGGACAGGGTCCTACGAGCAGTACTTC. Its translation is CASSDRTGSYEQYF.

The CDR3 coding sequence is TGTGCCAGCAGTTGGGGCTCCAGGAGACACCAAGAGACCCAGTACTTC. Its protein product is CASSWGSRRHQETQYF. The chain has TRBV6-5 and TRBJ2-5; weak D call: TRBD1 (5 bases). There are 16 residues in the CDR3. Germline values: CDR1 MNHEY, CDR2 SVGAGI. The V end lost 4 bases, the J end lost 0 bases, and 15 bases lay between the germline ends.

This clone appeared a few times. The CDR3 region has the DNA TGCGCCAGCAGCTTCACTAGCGATAAAGAGACCCAGTACTTC. Encoded protein: CASSFTSDKETQYF. The chain recombines TRBV5-1 with TRBJ2-5; 7 bases line up with TRBD2. V was pared by 2 bases and J by 3 bases, with 4 bases of the junction left unmatched. Germline V gene data show CDR1 as SGHRS and CDR2 as YFSETQ. The CDR3 length is 14 residues.

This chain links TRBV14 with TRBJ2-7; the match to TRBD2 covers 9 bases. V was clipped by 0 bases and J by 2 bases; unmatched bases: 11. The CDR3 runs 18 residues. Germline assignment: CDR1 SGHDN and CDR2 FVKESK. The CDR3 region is CASSQERGLASGTYEQYF. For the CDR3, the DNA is TGTGCCAGCAGCCAAGAGCGGGGTTTGGCTAGCGGGACCTACGAGCAGTACTTC.

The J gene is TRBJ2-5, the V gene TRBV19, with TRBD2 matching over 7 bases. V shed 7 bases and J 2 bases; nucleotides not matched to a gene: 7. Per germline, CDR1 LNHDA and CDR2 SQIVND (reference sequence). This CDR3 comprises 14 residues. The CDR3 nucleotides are TGTGCCAGTACGGGCGCGGGAGCGCAAGAGACCCAGTACTTC. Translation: CASTGAGAQETQYF.

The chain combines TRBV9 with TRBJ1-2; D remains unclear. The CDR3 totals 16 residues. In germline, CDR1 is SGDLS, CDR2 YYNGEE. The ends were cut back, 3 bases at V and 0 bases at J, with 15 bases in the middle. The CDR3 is CASSANPSRANYGYTF. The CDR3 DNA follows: TGTGCCAGCAGCGCGAACCCTTCCCGGGCTAACTATGGCTACACCTTC. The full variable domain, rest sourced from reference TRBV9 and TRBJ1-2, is DSGVTQTPKHLITATGQRVTLRCSPRSGDLSVYWYQQSLDQGLQFLIQYYNGEERAKGNILERFSAQQFPDLHSELNLSSLELGDSALYFCASSANPSRANYGYTFGSGTRLTVV.

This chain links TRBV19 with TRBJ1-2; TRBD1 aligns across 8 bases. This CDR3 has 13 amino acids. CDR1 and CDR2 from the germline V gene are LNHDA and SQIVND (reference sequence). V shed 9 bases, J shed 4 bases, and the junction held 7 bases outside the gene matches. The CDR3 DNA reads TGTGCCAGCCGGGACAGGCACTTCTATGGCTACACCTTC. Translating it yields CASRDRHFYGYTF.

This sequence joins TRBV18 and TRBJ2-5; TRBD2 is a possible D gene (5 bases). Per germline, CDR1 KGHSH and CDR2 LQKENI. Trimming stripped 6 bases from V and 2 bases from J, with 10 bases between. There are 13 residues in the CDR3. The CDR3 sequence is CASSSREQETQYF. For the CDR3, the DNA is TGTGCCAGCTCTTCTCGGGAACAAGAGACCCAGTACTTC.

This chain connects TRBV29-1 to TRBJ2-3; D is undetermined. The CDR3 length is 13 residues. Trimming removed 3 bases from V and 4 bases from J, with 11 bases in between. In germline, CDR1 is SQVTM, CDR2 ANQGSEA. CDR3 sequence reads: CSVDQRKPDTQYF. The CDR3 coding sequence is TGCAGCGTTGATCAGCGTAAGCCAGATACGCAGTATTTT.

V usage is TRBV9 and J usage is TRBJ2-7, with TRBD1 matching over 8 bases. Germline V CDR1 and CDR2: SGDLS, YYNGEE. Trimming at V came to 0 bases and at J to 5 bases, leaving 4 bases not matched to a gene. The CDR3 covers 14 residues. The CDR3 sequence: CASSVEDRDHEQYF. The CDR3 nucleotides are TGTGCCAGCAGCGTAGAGGACAGGGACCACGAGCAGTACTTC.

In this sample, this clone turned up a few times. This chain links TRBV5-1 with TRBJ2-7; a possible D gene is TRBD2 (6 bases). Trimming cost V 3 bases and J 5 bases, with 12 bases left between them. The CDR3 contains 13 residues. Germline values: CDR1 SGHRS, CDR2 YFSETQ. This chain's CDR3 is CASSSTRGNEQYF. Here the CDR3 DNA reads TGCGCCAGCAGCTCGACGCGGGGCAACGAGCAGTACTTC.

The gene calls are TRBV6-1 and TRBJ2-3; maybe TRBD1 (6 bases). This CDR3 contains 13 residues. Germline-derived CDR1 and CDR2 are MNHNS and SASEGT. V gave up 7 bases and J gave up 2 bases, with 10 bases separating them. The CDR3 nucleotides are TGTGCCAGCAACACAGGGATCACAGATACGCAGTATTTT. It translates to CASNTGITDTQYF.

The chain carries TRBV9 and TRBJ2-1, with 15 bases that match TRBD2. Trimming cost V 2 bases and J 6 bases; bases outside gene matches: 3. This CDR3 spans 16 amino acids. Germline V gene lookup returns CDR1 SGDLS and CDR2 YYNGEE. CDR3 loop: CASSVGLAGGSNEQFF. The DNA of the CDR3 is TGTGCCAGCAGCGTGGGACTAGCGGGAGGAAGCAATGAGCAGTTCTTC.

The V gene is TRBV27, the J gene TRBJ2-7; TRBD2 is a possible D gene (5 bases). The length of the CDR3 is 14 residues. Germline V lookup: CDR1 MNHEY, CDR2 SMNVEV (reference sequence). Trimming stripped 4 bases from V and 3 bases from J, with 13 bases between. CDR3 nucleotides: TGTGCCAGCAGTTCCCGGGATCCGGGCTACGAGCAGTACTTC. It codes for CASSSRDPGYEQYF.

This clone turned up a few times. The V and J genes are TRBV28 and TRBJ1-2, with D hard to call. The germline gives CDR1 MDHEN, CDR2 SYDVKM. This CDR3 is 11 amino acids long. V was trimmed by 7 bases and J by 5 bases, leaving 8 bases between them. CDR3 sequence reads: CASIENYGYTF. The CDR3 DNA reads TGTGCCAGCATAGAAAATTATGGCTACACCTTC.

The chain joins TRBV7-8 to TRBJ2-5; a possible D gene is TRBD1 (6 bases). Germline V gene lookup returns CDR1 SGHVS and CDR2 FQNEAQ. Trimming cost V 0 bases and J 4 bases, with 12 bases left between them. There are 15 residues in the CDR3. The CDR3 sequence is CASSLAGHNGETQYF. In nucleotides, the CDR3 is TGTGCCAGCAGCTTAGCGGGACATAATGGAGAGACCCAGTACTTC.

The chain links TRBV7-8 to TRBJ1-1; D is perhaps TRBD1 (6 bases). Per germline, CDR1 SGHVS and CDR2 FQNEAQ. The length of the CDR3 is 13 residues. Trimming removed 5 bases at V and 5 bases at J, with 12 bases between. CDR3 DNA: TGTGCCAGCAGCCCACAGGGAGGGACTGAAGCTTTCTTT. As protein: CASSPQGGTEAFF.

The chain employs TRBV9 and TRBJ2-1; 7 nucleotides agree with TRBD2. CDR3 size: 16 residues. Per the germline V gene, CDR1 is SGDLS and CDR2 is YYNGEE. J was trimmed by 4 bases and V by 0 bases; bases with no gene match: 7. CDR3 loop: CASSVATSSGYNEQFF. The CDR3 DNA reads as TGTGCCAGCAGCGTAGCTACGTCTAGCGGATACAATGAGCAGTTCTTC. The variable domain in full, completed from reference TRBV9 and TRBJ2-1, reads DSGVTQTPKHLITATGQRVTLRCSPRSGDLSVYWYQQSLDQGLQFLIQYYNGEERAKGNILERFSAQQFPDLHSELNLSSLELGDSALYFCASSVATSSGYNEQFFGPGTRLTVL.

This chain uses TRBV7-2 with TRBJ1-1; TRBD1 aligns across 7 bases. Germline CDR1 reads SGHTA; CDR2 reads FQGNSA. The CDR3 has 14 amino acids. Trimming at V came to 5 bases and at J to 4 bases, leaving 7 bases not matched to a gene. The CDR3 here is CASSRQGFGTEAFF. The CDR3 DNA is TGTGCCAGCAGCCGACAGGGTTTCGGCACTGAAGCTTTCTTT.